The 5 T cell receptor beta chains reported below all come from one sample, sequenced in a study of tumor-infiltrating lymphocytes in primary liver carcinoma. The roughly 19-33 mg bulk tissue piece was not sorted before simultaneous RNA and DNA extraction. TCR beta cDNA was reverse-transcribed from roughly 0.45 ug of total RNA. The reaction used a constant-region primer and ProtoScript II reverse transcriptase. TCR beta libraries came from three nested multiplex PCR rounds using slightly modified ARM-PCR. With TRBV1-TRBV30 forward primers and a C-beta reverse primer, the first two PCR rounds were run for roughly 10 cycles each. TCRdb called the multiplex PCR reads again in MiXCR, with one record for every CDR3 protein. The sample consists of about 44,000 distinct CDR3 sequences, over 70% of them appearing once. Source material: liver tumor tissue from sampling region 3. The sample's subset: tumor region T3, left-lateral pole. These receptors were collected from a man aged 40-50 years with primary liver carcinoma and hepatitis B virus infection.

Comment on this clonotype: At one end, the junction sequence differs from germline, possibly due to a read error. The rearrangement uses TRBV28 and TRBJ1-2; TRBD1 matches at 7 bases. From germline, CDR1 is MDHEN and CDR2 SYDVKM. This CDR3 is built from 15 residues. The CDR3 region is CVSSTGPGTAIGYTF. CDR3 bases: TGTGTCAGCAGTACCGGACCCGGGACAGCCATTGGCTACACCTTC.

On this clonotype itself: One junction end does not reproduce the germline sequence, and a read error may be involved. The chain couples TRBV6-6 to TRBJ1-5, with D uncertain. The germline CDR1 and CDR2 sequences are MNHNY and SVGAGI (reference sequence). This CDR3 contains 16 residues. The CDR3 protein is CASGYRIEYSNKPQHF. The DNA for the CDR3 is TGTGCCAGCGGTTACCGAATAGAGTATAGCAATAAGCCCCAGCATTTT.

For this clonotype: Germline and junction disagree at one end, which may indicate a read error. The CDR3 nucleotides read TGTGCAAGCAGCTTGGATATCGGACTAGCCATGGATGGGCAGTTCTTC. Translation: CASSLDIGLAMDGQFF. The chain couples TRBV11-2 to TRBJ2-1; 8 nucleotides match TRBD2. This CDR3 contains 16 residues. Germline lookup yields CDR1 SGHAT and CDR2 FQNNGV.

The chain is built from TRBV11-2 and TRBJ1-1, with no clear D. Germline V CDR1 and CDR2: SGHAT, FQNNGV. The CDR3 sequence is 14 residues long. V was cut by 5 bases and J by 5 bases, with 15 bases left in between. The CDR3 nucleotides are TGTGCCAGCAGCACCGCCGGTTCCGAAACTGAAGCTTTCTTT. It is translated as CASSTAGSETEAFF. Complete variable domain (other parts from reference TRBV11-2 and TRBJ1-1): EAGVAQSPRYKIIEKRQSVAFWCNPISGHATLYWYQQILGQGPKLLIQFQNNGVVDDSQLPKDRFSAERLKGVDSTLKIQPAKLEDSAVYLCASSTAGSETEAFFGQGTRLTVV.

The V gene is TRBV6-1, the J gene TRBJ2-1, with 8 bases matching TRBD1. From germline, CDR1 is MNHNS and CDR2 SASEGT. CDR3 length: 14 amino acids. The DNA of the CDR3 is TGTACTAGTAGTGAATGGCAGGGGGCGGATGAGCAGTTCTTC. As protein: CTSSEWQGADEQFF.